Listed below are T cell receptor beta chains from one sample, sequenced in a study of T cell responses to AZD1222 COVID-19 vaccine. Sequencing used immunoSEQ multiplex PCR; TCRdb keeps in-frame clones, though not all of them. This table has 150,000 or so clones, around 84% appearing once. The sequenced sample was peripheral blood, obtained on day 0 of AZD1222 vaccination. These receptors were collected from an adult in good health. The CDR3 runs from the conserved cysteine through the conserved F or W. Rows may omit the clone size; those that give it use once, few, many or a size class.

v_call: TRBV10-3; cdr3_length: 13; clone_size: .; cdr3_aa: CAIAGTESYEQYF
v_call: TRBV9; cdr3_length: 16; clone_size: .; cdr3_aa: CASSSLVEGGTGELFF
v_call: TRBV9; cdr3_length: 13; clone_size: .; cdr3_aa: CASSVATSGEAFF
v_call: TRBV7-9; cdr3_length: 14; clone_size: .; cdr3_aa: CASSLVGVNYGYTF
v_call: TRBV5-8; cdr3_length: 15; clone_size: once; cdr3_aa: CASSLAGAPRETQYF
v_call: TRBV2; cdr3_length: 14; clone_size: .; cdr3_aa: CASSPDRGGNTIYF
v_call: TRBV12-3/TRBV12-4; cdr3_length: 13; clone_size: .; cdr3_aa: CASTRQMGYGYTF
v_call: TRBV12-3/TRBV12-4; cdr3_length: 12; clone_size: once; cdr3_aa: CASSLVDRGAFF
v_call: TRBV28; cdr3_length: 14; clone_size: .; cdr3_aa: CASSPIGTKDEQFF
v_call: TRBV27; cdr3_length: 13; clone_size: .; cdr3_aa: CASSLLQNQPQHF
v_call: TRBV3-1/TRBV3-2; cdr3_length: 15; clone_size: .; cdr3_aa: CASSRGGVSYNEQFF
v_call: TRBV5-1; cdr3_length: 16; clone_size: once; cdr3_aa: CASSRNDRYSSYEQYF
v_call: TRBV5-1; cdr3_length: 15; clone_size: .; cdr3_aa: CASSFSGQGGYGYTF
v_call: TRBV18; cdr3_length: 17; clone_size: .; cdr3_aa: CASSPQAGLNSGNTIYF
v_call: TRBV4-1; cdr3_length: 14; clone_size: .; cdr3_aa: CASSLAGGNEKLFF
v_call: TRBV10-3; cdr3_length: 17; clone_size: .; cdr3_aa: CAISESSPVRDFQPQHF
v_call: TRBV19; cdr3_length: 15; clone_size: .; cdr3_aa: CASSIGNTMNTEAFF
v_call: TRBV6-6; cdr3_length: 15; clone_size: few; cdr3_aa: CASSPGTAGIYEQYF
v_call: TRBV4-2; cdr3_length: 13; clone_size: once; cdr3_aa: CASSQDSSGELFF
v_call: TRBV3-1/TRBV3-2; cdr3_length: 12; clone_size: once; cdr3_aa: CASSLGQFEQYF
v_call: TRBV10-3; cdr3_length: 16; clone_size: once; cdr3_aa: CAISVRGQGSTYEQYF
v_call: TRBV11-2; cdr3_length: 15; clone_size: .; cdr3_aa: CASSLRDRLNTEAFF
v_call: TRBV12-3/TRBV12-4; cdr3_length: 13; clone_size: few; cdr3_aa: CASSFGEMAEAFF
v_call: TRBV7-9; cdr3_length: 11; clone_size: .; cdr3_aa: CARWTGGELFF
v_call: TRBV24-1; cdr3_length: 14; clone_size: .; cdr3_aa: CATSDLRGTNEQFF
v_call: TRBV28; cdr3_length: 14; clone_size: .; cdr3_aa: CASSKTGQGEKLFF
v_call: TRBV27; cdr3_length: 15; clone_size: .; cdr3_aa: CASSLLGSWDYGYTF
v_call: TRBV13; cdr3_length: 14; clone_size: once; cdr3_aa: CASSRLMRVYEQFF
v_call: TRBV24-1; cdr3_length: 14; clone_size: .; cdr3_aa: CATSRGSNTGELFF
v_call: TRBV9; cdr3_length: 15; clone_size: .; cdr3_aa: CASSVDRGVPYEQYF
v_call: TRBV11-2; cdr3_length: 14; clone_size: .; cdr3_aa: CASSATGVNLIAFF
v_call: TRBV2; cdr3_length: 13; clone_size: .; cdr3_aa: CASSEAGLSEAFF
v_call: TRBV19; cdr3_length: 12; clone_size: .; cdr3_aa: CASRAFGETQYF
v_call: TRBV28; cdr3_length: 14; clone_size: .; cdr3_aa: CASSSPSGIYEQYF
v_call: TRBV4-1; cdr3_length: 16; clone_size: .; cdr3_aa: CASSQVRGGGPNEQFF
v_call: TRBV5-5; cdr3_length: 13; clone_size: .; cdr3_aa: CASSPTGDALTRF
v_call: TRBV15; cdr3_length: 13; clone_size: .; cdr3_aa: CATGSGSQETQYF
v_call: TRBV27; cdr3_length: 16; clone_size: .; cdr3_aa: CASSLTGPVSNQPQHF
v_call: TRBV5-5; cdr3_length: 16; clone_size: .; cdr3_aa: CASSGSSGTKDEKLFF
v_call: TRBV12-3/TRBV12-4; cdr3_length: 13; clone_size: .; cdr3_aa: CASTRDAQGELFF
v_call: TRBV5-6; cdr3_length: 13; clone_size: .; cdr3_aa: CASSLGGGTGYTF
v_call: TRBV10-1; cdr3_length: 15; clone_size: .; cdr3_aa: CASSETGESADTQYF
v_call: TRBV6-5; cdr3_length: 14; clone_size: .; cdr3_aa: CASSYGGAANTIYF
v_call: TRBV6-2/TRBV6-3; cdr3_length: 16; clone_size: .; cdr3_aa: CASSFLTGGAGYGYTF
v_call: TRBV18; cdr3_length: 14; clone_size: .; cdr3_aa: CASSPSEIGYEQYF
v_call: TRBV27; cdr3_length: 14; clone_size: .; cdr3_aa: CASSSADTGYGYTF
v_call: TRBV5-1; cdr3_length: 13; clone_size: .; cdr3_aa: CATRTGGHNEQFF
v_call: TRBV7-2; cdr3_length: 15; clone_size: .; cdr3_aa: CASSILGGRTHEQFF
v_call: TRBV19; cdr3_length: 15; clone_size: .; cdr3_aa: CATSRERGSYNEQFF
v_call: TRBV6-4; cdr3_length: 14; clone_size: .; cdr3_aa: CASSDTDRNTEAFF
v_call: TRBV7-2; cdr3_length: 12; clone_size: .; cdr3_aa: CASSFSWSEQFF
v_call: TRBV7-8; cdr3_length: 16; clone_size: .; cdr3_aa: CASSLRPGGAGTEAFF
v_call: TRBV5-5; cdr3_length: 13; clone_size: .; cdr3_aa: CASSPPNSWGYTF
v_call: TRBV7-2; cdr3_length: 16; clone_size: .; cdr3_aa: CASSLARGGISYEQYF
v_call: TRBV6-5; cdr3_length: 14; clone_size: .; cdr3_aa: CASSLTGLNEKLFF
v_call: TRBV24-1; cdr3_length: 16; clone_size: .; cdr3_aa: CATSDPPGQGSYEQYF